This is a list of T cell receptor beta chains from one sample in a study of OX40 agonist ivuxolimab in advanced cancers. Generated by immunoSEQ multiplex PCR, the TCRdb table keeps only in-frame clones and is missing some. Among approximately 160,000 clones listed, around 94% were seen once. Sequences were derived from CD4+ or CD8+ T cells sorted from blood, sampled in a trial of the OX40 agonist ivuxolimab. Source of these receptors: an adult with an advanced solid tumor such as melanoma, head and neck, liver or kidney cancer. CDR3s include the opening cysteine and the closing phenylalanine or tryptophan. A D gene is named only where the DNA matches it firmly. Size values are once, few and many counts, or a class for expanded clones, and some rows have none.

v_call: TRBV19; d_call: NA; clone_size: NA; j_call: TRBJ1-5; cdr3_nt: TGTGCCAGTAGTATCGAAGGGGTTCAGCCCCAGCATTTT; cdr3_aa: CASSIEGVQPQHF
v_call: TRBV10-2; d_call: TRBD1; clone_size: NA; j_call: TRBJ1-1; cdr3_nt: TGCGCCAGCAGTTCGACAGGGACTGCGAACACTGAAGCTTTCTTT; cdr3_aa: CASSSTGTANTEAFF
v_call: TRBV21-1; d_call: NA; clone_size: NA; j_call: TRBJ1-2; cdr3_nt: TGTGCCAGCAGCAGATTAAGACAGGGAACAAACTATGGCTACACCTTC; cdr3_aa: CASSRLRQGTNYGYTF
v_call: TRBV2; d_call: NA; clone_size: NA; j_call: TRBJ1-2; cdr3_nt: TGTGCCAGCAGTCCGACAGATAACTATGGCTACACCTTC; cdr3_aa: CASSPTDNYGYTF
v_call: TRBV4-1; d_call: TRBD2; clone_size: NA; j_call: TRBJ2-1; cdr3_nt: TGCGCCAGCAGCCCACTCGGTGGGCGGGAGATCTACAATGAGCAGTTCTTC; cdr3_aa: CASSPLGGREIYNEQFF
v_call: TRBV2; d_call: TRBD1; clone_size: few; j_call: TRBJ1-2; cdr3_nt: TGTGCCAGCCTACAGGGGAACGCTAACTATGGCTACACCTTC; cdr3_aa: CASLQGNANYGYTF
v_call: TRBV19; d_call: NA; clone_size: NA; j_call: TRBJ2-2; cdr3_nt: TGTGCCAGTAGTATGTTACGGGGCACCGGGGAGCTGTTTTTT; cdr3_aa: CASSMLRGTGELFF
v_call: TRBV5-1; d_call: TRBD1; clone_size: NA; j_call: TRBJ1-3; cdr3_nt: TGCGCCAGCAGGGGAACCGAGACAGGGTATTTGAACACCATATATTTT; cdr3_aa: CASRGTETGYLNTIYF
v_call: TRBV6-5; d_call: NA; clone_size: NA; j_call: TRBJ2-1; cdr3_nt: TGTGCCAGCAGTTCCTGGACGGGATACAATGAGCAGTTCTTC; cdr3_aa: CASSSWTGYNEQFF
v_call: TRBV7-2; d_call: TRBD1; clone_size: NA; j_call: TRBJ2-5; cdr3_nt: TGTGCCAGCAGCTCACAGGGGGCAGCCCAGTACTTC; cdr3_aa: CASSSQGAAQYF
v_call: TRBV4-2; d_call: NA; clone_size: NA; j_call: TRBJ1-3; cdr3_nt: TGTGCCAGCAGCGCAAACAGGGAGAGCTCTGGAAACACCATATATTTT; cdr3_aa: CASSANRESSGNTIYF
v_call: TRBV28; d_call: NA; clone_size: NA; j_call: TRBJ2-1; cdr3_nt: TGTGCCAGCAGTTCGACCCAGGTGGAGGGACGGACCCCCTTCTTC; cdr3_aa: CASSSTQVEGRTPFF
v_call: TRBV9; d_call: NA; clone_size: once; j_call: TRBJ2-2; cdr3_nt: TGTGCCAGCAGAAGGGCAGGCTCCACCGGGGAGCTGTTTTTT; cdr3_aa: CASRRAGSTGELFF
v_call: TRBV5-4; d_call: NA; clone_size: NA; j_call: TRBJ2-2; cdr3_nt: TGTGCCAGCAGCTTGAAAGGGTCCTACACCGGGGAGCTGTTTTTT; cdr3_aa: CASSLKGSYTGELFF
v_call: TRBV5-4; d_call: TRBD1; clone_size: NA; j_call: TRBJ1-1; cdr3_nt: TGTGCCAGCAGCTTGGTCGGACAGGGGGCATGGGCTTTCTTT; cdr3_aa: CASSLVGQGAWAFF
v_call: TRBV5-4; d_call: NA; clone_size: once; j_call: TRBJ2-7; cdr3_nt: TGTGCCACCCGGGGGCCCTCGTACGAGCAGTACTTC; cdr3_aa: CATRGPSYEQYF
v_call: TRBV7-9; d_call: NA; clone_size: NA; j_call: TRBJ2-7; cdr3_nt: TGTGCCAGCAGCTCAGTAGGGCCCTCCTACGAGCAGTACTTC; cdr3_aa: CASSSVGPSYEQYF
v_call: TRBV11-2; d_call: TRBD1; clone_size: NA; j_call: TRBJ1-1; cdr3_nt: TGTGCCAGCAGCTTATCCGGGACAGAGAACACTGAAGCTTTCTTT; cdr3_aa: CASSLSGTENTEAFF
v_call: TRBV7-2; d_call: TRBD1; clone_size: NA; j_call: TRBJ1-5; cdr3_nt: TGTGCCAGCAGCCTTGGACAGGGTCATCAGCCCCAGCATTTT; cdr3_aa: CASSLGQGHQPQHF
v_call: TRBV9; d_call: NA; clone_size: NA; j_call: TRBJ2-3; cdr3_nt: TGTGCCAGCAGCGTAGCCGGGGCTACGCAGTATTTT; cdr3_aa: CASSVAGATQYF
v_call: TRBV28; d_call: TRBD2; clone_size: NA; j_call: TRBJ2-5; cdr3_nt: TGTGCCAGCAGTTTAGGGGGGGGAAGGTGGGAGACCCAGTACTTC; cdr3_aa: CASSLGGGRWETQYF
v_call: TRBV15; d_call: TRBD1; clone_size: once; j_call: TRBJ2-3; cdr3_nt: TGTGCCACCAGCAGTGAACGACAGGGTCAGCCAGATACGCAGTATTTT; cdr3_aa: CATSSERQGQPDTQYF
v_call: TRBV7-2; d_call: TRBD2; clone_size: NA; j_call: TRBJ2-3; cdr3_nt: TGTGCCAGCAGCTTAGGACTAGCGGGAGGGCCGGGGGATACGCAGTATTTT; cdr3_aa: CASSLGLAGGPGDTQYF
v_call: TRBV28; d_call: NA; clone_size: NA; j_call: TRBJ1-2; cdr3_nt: TGTGCCAGCAGTCCAGGTCTCTATGGCTACACCTTC; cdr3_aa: CASSPGLYGYTF
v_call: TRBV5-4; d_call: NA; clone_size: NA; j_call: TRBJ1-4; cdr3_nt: TGTGCCAGCAGCTTACAATCAACTAATGAAAAACTGTTTTTT; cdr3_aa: CASSLQSTNEKLFF
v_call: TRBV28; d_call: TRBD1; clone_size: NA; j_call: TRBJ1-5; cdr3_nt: TGTGCCAGCAGCCCCCTGAGATTTGGACAGGGGTTCGGCAATCAGCCCCAGCATTTT; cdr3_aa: CASSPLRFGQGFGNQPQHF
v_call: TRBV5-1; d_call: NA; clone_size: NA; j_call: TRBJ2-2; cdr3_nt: TGCGCCAGCGCCAGGGCAGGGTCGAACACCGGGGAGCTGTTTTTT; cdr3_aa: CASARAGSNTGELFF
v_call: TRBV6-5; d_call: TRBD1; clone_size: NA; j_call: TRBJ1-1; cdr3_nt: TGTGCCAGCAGAGCCTGGACAGGGGGCACTGAAGCTTTCTTT; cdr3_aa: CASRAWTGGTEAFF
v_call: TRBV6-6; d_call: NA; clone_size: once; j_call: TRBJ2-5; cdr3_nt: TGTGCCAGCAGTCCCCTTGGGCTAGGCGGGGAGACCCAGTACTTC; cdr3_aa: CASSPLGLGGETQYF
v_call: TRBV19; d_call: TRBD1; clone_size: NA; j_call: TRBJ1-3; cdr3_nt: TGTGCCAGTAGACACGGGACAGCAGGAAACACCATATATTTT; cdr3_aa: CASRHGTAGNTIYF
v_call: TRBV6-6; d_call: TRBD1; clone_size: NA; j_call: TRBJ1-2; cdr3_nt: TGTGCCAGCAGTTACTCGGTGACAGGGCGAGGCTACACCTTC; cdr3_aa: CASSYSVTGRGYTF
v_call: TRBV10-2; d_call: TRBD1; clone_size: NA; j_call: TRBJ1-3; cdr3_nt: TGCGCCAGCAATGACAGGGAACTTGGAAACACCATATATTTT; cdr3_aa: CASNDRELGNTIYF
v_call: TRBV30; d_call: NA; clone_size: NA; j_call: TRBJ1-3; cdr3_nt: TGTGCCTGGAGACAGGGCGGAAACACCATATATTTT; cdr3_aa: CAWRQGGNTIYF
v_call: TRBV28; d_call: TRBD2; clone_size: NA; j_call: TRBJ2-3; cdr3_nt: TGTGCCAGCATACCCGGGGCGGGAGCACCAGATACGCAGTATTTT; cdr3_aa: CASIPGAGAPDTQYF
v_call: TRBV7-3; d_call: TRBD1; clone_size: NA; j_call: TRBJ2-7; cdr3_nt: TGTGCCAGCAGCAAGGACAGGGGTGGTTCTTACGAGCAGTACTTC; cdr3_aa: CASSKDRGGSYEQYF
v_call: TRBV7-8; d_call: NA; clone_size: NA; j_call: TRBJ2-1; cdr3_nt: TGTGCCAGCAGCTTAGCGGGGGGCCCCAATGAGCAGTTCTTC; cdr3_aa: CASSLAGGPNEQFF
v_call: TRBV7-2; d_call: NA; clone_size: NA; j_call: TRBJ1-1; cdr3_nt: TGTGCCAGCACCCAGGGGATGAACACTGAAGCTTTCTTT; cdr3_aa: CASTQGMNTEAFF
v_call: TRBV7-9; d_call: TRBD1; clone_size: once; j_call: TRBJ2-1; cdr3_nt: TGTGCCAGCAGCCCGGACAGGGGAAGGAATGAGCAGTTCTTC; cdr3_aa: CASSPDRGRNEQFF
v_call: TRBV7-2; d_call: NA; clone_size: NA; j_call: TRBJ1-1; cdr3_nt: TGTGCCAGCAGCCTATCAGGGTCCACTGAAGCTTTCTTT; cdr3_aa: CASSLSGSTEAFF
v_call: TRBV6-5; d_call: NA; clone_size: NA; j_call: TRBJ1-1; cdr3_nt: TGTGCCAGCAGTTACTCGGCAGGGTTGAACACTGAAGCTTTCTTT; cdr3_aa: CASSYSAGLNTEAFF
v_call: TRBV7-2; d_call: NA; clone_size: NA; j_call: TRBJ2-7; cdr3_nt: TGTGCCAGCAGCGTAGCCGAGGGGACCTACGAGCAGTACTTC; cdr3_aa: CASSVAEGTYEQYF
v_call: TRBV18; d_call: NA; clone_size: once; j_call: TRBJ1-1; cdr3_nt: TGTGCCAGCTCCCAAGGTGGGGGCGGGACTGAAGCTTTCTTT; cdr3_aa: CASSQGGGGTEAFF
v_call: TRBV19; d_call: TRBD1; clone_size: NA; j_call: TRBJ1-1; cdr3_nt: TGTGCCAGTAGCCCCATAGACAGGGGCAGGACTGAAGCTTTCTTT; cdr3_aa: CASSPIDRGRTEAFF
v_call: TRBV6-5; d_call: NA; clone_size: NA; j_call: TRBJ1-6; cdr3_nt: TGTGCCAGCAGTTCCTCCGGAAAGAATAATTCACCCCTCCACTTT; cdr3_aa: CASSSSGKNNSPLHF
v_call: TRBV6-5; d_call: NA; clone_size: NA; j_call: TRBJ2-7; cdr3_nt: TGTGCCAGCAGGGCCTACGAGCAGTACTTC; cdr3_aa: CASRAYEQYF
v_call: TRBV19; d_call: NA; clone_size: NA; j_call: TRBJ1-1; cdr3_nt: TGTGCCAGTAGTACCACCGCCGGGAAGGGAAACACTGAAGCTTTCTTT; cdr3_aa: CASSTTAGKGNTEAFF
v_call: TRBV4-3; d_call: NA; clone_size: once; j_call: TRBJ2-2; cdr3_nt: TGCGCCAGCAGCCTAGGGGGTGCCGGGGAGCTGTTTTTT; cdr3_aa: CASSLGGAGELFF
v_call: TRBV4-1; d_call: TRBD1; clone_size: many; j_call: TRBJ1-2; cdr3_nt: TGCGCCAGCAGCCCAGGGACAGGGCGACTGGCTAACTATGGCTACACCTTC; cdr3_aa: CASSPGTGRLANYGYTF
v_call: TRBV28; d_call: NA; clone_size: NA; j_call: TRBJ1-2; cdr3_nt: TGTGCCAGCAACGCCCCCACAGGGACTCATGGCTACACCTTC; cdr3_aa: CASNAPTGTHGYTF
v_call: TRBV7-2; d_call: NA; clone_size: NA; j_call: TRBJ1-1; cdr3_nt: TGTGCCAGCAGCTTTCACCCGACCGGCGAAGCTTTCTTT; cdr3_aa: CASSFHPTGEAFF
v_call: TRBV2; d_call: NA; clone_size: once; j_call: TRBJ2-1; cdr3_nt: TGTGCCAGCAGCTTGGGTCGGGGAATCCTCTCCTACAATGAGCAGTTCTTC; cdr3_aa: CASSLGRGILSYNEQFF
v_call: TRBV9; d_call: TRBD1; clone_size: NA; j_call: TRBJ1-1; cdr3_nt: TGTGCCAGCAGCCCCCGGCCCTGGGGACAGGGGACTGAAGCTTTCTTT; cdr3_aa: CASSPRPWGQGTEAFF
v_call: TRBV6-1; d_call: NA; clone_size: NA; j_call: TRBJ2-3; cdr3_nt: TGTGCCAGCAGTGAAGGCAGCCTAGGGTCGAATACGCAGTATTTT; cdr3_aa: CASSEGSLGSNTQYF